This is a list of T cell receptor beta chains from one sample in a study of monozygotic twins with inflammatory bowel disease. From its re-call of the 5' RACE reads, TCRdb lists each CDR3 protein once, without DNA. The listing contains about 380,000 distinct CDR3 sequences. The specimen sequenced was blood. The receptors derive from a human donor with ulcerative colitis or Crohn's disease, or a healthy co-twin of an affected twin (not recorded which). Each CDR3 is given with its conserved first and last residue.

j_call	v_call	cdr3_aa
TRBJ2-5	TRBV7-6	CASSFQPRETQYF
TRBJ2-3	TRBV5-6	CASSFQQTTDTQYF
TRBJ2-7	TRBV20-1	CSARDRSGGFYEQYF
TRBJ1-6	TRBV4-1	CASSQDMGNSPLHF
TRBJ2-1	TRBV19	CASSYGTSGGYTYNEQFF
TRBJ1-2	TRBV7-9	CASSSGQPNYGYTF
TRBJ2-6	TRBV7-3	CASSISPVQGLSGANVLTF
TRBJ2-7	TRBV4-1	CASSQDLGHEQYF
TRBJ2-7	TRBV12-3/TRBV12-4	CASGRLAGGPTQRYF
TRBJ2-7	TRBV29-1	CSVSTDRTYEQYF
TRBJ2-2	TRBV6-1	CASREGLAAGELFF
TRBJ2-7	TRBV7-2	CASSLDRGQYEQYF
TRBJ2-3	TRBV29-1	CSVGASGSDTQYF
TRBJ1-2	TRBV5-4	CASSLDGRGLGDPSTNYGYTF
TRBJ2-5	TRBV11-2	CASNPPSGGQETQYF
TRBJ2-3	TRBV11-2	CASRGPRPVAGSTDTQYF
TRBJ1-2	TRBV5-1	CASGGGIPGQGRYGYTF
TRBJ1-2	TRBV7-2	CAGTYLGQGGGNYGYTF
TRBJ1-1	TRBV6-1	CASSRPGQGSEAFF
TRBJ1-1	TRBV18	CASSPLDTLNTEAFF
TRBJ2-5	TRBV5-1	CASSFDPGRKTQYF
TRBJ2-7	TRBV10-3	CAISESEFSGIWDRVRYEQYF
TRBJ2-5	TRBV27	CASSFSGGQETQYF
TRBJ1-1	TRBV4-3	CASSHGTGYTEAFF
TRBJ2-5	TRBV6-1	CASSEVGVRGQETQYF
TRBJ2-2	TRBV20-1	CSASYGNPNTGELFF
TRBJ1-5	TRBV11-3	CASSLPPGHSSGQPQHF
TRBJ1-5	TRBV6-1	CASRRASSKGYNQPQHF
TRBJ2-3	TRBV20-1	CSAGNTDTQYF
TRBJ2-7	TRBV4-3	CASSYHGLNSPAYEQYF
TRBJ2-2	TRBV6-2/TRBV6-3	CASSYETGRSAAGELFF
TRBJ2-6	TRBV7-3	CASSPKEGAGANVLTF
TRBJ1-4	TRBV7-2	CATGQTNEKLFF
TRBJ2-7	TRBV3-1	CASSPWGYEQYF
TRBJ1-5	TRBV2	CASREDRARGQPQHF
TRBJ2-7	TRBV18	CASSTDQSSYEQYF
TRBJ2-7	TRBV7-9	CASSPRDRGRFEQYF
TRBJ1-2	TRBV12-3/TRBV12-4	CASNSRGLLGYTF
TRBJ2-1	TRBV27	CASSSAETSGGALYEQFF
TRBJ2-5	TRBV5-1	CASSSPGGETQYF
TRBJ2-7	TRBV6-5	CASSYSNTLEQYF
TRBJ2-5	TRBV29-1	CSGYRGITPQETQYF
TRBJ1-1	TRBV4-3	CASSLATGAYTEAFF
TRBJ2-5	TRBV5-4	CASSLSASAGQETQYF
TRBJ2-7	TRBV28	CASSSLDGGSYEQYF
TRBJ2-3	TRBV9	CASSVGTTAGGGAGTQYF
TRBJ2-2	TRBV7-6	CASSLWASQSTGELFF
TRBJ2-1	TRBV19	CASSILTGGYNEQFF
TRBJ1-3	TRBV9	CASSVDTGINGNTIYF
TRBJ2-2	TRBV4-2	CASSQASGAGIRTGELFF
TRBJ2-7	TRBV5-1	CASSPQGTDYEQYF
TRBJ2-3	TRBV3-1	CASSQDTSGGVDTQYF
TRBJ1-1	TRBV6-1	CASRSGPSGDTEAFF
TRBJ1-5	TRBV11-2	CASSLFGTDRFRNQPQHF
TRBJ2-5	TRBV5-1	CASSPDIRQGGTQYF